The T cell receptor (beta chain) under discussion was sequenced for a study of blood T cells in healthy people across ages. On the study more broadly: The template switching approach captured approximately one barcoded beta molecule for every two T cells.

Study observations and caveats: From one million sequenced T cells, diversity estimates were lower bounds.

This clonotype was recorded at least ten times. Its specificity is unknown. The authors ran a second PCR of 7 to 11 cycles using a sample-barcoded 5' primer and a J-beta primer mix. MiXCR was run by TCRdb on the 5' RACE reads, yielding one entry per CDR3 protein. The sample lists about 1.5 million distinct CDR3 sequences, 42% occurring once. The authors isolated at least 6 million PBMCs per sample. Trimming shortened V by 5 bases and J by 8 bases, and 13 bases separated the two germline ends. Germline loops: CDR1 MNHEY, CDR2 SVGAGI. CDR3 length: 12 amino acids. The sample consisted of blood. The source of this sequence is a woman aged 18-29 years in good health. J is TRBJ2-7 and V is TRBV6-5, with TRBD1 as a possible D gene (6 bases). The CDR3 region has the DNA TGTGCCAGCAGTACAGGGCTTAGTAAGCAGTACTTC. This gives the protein CASSTGLSKQYF.